This T cell receptor beta chain came from a study of blood T cells in healthy people across ages. As for this clonotype: Its target is not known.

With a J-beta primer mix and a sample-barcoded 5' primer, a second PCR ran about 6 to 11 cycles. TCRdb called the 5' RACE reads again in MiXCR, with one record for every CDR3 protein. The table includes about 970,000 distinct CDR3 sequences, around 54% detected once. Study-level results: Roughly linearly, TCR beta diversity per million T cells fell as age increased.

Samples had at least 6.5 million PBMCs isolated from them. The CDR3 length is 18 residues. The germline V gene has CDR1 SGHTA and CDR2 FQGNSA. Trimming removed 5 bases at V and 4 bases at J, with 24 bases between. The sequence derives from a woman in her fifties or sixties in good health. The specimen sequenced was blood. This sequence joins TRBV7-2 and TRBJ2-1; a weak D match, TRBD1 (5 bases). CDR3 amino acids: CASSTPKGFGPRYNEQFF. CDR3 sequence (DNA): TGTGCCAGCAGCACGCCTAAGGGGTTTGGGCCACGGTACAATGAGCAGTTCTTC. Full variable domain (outside the CDR3, taken from reference TRBV7-2 and TRBJ2-1): GAGVSQSPSNKVTEKGKDVELRCDPISGHTALYWYRQSLGQGLEFLIYFQGNSAPDKSGLPSDRFSAERTGGSVSTLTIQRTQQEDSAVYLCASSTPKGFGPRYNEQFFGPGTRLTVL.